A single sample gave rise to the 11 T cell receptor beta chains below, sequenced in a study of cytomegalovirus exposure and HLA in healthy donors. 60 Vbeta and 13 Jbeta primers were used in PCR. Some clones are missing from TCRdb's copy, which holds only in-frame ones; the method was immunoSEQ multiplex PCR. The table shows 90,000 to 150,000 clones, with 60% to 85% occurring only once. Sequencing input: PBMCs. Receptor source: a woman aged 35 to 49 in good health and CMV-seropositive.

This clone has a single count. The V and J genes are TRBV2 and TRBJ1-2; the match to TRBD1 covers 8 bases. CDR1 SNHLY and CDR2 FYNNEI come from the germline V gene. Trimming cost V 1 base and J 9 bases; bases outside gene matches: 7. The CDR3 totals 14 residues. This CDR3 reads CASSEGGQGARYTF. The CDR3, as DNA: TGTGCCAGCAGTGAAGGGGGGCAGGGGGCCCGCTACACCTTC.

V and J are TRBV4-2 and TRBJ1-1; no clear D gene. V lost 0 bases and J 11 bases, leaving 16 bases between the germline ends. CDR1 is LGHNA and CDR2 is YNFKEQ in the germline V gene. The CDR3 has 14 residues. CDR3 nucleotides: TGTGCCAGCAGCCAAGATCCCCCGACCACGCGGGCTTTCTTT. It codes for CASSQDPPTTRAFF.

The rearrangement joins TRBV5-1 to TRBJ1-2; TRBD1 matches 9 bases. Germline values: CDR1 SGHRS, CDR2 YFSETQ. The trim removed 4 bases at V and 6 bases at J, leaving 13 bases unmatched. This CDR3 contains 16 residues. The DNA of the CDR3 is TGCGCCAGCAGCGGGATGCCGGGACAGGGATTGAATGGCTACACCTTC. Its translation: CASSGMPGQGLNGYTF.

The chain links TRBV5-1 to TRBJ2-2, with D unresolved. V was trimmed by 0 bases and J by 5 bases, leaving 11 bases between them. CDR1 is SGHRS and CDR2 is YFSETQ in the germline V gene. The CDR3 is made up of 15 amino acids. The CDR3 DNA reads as TGCGCCAGCAGCTTGGGTCTCACGAGGACCGGGGAGCTGTTTTTT. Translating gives CASSLGLTRTGELFF.

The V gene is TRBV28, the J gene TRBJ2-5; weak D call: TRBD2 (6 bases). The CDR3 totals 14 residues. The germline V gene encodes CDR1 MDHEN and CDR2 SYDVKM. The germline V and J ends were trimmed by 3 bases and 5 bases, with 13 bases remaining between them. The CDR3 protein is CASSLTHRGETQYF. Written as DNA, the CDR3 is TGTGCCAGCAGTTTGACACACCGGGGGGAGACCCAGTACTTC.

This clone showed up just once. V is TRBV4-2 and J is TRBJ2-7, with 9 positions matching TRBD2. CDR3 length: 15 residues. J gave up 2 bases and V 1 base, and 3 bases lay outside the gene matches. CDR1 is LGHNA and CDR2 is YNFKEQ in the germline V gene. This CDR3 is CASSQGRLAAYEQYF. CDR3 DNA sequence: TGTGCCAGCAGCCAAGGGAGACTAGCGGCCTACGAGCAGTACTTC.

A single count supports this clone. The CDR3 DNA is TGCAGCGTTGAAGAAGCTACCCCCTACGAGCAGTACTTC. It specifies CSVEEATPYEQYF. This sequence joins TRBV29-1 and TRBJ2-7; unclear D gene. Germline V gives CDR1 SQVTM, CDR2 ANQGSEA. The CDR3 totals 13 residues. The V and J ends lost 0 bases and 2 bases respectively, with 8 bases between them.

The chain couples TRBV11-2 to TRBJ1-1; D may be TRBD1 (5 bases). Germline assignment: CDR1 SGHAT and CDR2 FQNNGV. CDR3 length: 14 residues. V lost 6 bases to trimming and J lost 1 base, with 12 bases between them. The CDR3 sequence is CASSSNGGNTEAFF. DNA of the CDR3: TGTGCCAGCAGTTCTAACGGGGGGAACACTGAAGCTTTCTTT.

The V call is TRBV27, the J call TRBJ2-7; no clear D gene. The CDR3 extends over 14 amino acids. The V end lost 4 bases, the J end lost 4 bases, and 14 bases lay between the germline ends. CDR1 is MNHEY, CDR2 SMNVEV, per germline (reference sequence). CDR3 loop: CASSWSSHGYEQYF. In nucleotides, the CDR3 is TGTGCCAGCAGTTGGAGCTCCCACGGGTACGAGCAGTACTTC.

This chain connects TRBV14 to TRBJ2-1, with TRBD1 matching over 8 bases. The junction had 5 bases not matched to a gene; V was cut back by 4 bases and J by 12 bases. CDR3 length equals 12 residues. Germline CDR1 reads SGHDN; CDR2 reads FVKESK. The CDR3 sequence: CASSLDRGRQFF. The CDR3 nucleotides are TGTGCCAGCAGCCTCGACAGGGGACGGCAGTTCTTC.

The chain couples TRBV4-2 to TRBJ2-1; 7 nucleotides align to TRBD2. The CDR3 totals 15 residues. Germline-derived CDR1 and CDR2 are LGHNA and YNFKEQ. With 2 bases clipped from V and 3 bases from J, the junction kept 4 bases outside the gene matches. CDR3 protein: CASSQQAGNYNEQFF. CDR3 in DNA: TGTGCCAGCAGCCAACAAGCGGGAAACTACAATGAGCAGTTCTTC.